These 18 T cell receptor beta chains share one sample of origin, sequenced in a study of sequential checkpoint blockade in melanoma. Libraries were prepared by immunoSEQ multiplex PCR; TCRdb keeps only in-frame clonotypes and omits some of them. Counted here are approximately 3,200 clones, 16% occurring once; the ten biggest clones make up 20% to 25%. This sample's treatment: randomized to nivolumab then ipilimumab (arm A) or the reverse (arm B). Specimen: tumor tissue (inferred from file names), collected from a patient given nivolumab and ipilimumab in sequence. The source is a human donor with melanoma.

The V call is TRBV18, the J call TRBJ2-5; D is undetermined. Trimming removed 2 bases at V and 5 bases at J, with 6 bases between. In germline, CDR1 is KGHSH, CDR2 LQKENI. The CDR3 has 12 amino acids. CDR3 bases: TGTGCCAGCTCACCAGATATTGAGACCCAGTACTTC. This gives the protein CASSPDIETQYF.

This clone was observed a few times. The CDR3 DNA reads as TGTGCCAGCAGTTCCGGGGGCGGAAACACTGAAGCTTTCTTT. It encodes CASSSGGGNTEAFF. The V and J genes are TRBV6-8 and TRBJ1-1; D may be TRBD1 (6 bases). CDR3 length: 14 amino acids. Trimming stripped 4 bases from V and 2 bases from J, with 11 bases between. Germline-derived CDR1 and CDR2 are MNHGY and SAAAGT.

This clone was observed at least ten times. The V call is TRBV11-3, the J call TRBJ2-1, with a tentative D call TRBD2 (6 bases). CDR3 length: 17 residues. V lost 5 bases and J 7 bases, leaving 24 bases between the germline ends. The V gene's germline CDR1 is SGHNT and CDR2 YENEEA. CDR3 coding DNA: TGTGCCAGCAGCCTGCAGTCTGGGGGAGCGGGTTATAATGAGCAGTTCTTC. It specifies CASSLQSGGAGYNEQFF.

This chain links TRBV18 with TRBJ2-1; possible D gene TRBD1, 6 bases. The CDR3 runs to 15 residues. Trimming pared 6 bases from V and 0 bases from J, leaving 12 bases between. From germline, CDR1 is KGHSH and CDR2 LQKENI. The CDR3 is CASSRDRSSYNEQFF. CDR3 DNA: TGTGCCAGCTCGCGAGACAGGAGCTCCTACAATGAGCAGTTCTTC.

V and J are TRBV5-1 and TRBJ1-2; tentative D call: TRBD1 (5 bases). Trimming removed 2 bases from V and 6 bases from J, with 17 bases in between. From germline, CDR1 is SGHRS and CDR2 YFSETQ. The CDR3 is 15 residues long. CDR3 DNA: TGCGCCAGCAGCTTTACCCCCAGAGGGGTGGATGGCTACACCTTC. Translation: CASSFTPRGVDGYTF.

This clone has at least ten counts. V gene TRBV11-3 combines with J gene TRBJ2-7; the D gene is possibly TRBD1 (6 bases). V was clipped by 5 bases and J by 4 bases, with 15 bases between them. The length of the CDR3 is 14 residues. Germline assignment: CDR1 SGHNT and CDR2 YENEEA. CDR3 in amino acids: CASSPDSAFYEQYF. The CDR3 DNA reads TGTGCCAGCAGCCCGGACAGCGCTTTTTACGAGCAGTACTTC.

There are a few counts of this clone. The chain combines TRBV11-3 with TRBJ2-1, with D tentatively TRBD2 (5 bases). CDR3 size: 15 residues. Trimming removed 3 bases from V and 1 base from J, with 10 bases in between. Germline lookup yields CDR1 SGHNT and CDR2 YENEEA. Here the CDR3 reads CASSLDPGSYNEQFF. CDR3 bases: TGTGCCAGCAGCTTGGACCCGGGATCCTACAATGAGCAGTTCTTC.

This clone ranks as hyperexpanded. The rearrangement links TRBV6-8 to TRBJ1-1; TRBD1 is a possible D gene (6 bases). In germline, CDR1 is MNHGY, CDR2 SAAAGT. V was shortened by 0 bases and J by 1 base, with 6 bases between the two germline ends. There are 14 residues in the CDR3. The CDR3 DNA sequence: TGTGCCAGCAGTTACTCGACAGGGAACACTGAAGCTTTCTTT. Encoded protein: CASSYSTGNTEAFF.

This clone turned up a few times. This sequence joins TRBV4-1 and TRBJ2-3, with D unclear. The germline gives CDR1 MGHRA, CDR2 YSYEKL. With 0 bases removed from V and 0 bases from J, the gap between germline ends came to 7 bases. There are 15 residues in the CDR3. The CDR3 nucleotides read TGCGCCAGCAGCCAAGATCCACAGAGCACAGATACGCAGTATTTT. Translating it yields CASSQDPQSTDTQYF.

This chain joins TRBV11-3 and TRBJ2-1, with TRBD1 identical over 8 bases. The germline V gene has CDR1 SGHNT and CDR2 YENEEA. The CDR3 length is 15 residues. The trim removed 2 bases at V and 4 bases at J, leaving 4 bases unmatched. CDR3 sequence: CASSLRDRGYNEQFF. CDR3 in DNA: TGTGCCAGCAGCTTAAGAGACAGGGGATACAATGAGCAGTTCTTC.

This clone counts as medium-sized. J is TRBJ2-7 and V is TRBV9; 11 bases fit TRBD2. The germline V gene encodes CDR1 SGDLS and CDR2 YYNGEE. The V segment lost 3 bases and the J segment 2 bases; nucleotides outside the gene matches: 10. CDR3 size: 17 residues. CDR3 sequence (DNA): TGTGCCAGCAGCGGGGAGGGGACTAGCGGTAACCCCTACGAGCAGTACTTC. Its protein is CASSGEGTSGNPYEQYF.

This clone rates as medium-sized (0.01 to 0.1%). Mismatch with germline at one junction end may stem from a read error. The CDR3 protein is CASRIGNQPQHF. CDR3 sequence (DNA): TGTGCCAGTAGGATAGGGAATCAGCCCCAGCATTTT. This chain connects TRBV19 to TRBJ1-5; D ambiguous. The CDR3 contains 12 residues. The germline V gene has CDR1 LNHDA and CDR2 SQIVND (reference sequence).

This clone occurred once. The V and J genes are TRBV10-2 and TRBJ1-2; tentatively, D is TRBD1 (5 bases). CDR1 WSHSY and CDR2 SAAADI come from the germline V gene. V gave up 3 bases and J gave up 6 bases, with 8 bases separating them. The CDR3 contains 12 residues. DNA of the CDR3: TGCGCCAGCAGTGAAAGGGACCATGGCTACACCTTC. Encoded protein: CASSERDHGYTF.

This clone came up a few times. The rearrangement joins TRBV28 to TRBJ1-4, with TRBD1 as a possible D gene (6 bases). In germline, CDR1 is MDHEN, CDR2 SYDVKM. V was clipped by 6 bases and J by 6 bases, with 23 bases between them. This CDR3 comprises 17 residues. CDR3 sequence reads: CASSPPGTLGPDEKLFF. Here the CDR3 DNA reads TGTGCCAGCAGCCCTCCCGGGACACTCGGCCCCGATGAAAAACTGTTTTTT.

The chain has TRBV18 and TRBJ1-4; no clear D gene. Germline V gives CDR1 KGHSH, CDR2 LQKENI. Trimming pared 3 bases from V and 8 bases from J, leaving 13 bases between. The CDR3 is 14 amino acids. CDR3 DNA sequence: TGTGCCAGCTCACCGAACTCAGGACGGGAAAAACTGTTTTTT. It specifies CASSPNSGREKLFF.

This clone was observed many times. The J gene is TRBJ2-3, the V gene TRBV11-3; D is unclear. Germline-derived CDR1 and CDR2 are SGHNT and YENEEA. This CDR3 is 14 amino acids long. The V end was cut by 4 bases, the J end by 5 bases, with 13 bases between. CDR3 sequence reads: CASSYSPQGDTQYF. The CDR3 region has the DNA TGTGCCAGCAGCTACAGCCCCCAAGGAGATACGCAGTATTTT.

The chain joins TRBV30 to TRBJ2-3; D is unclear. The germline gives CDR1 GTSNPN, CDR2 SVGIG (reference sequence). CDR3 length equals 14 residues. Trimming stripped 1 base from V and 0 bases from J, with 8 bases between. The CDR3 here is CAWSDLGSTDTQYF. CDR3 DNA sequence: TGTGCCTGGAGTGACCTGGGGAGCACAGATACGCAGTATTTT.

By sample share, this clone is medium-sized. Here the CDR3 DNA reads TGTGCCAGTAGTGGGACAGCTCAAGAGACCCAGTACTTC. The encoded protein is CASSGTAQETQYF. The chain links TRBV19 to TRBJ2-5; 7 bases agree with TRBD1. The V gene end was trimmed by 5 bases and the J gene end by 2 bases; junction bases not matched to a gene: 2. This CDR3 has 13 residues. Germline-derived CDR1 and CDR2 are LNHDA and SQIVND (reference sequence).